This T cell receptor (beta chain) was identified during a study of blood T cell repertoires in COVID-19. About the research overall: The origin of the acute and convalescent COVID-19 samples was the United States, Italy and Spain. PBMCs, B-cell-depleted T cells, or T cells were the source of the cDNA or gDNA that made up the material.

In the original analysis: For nucleated cells, counts were estimated from reference gene primer amplification. The assay was immunoSEQ multiplex PCR, and TCRdb's table has in-frame clones only and misses some. The DNA gave D and trimming, while V, J and clone size come from that table. Of fewer than 300,000 clones in the sample, approximately 83% were seen once. The CDR3 length is 13 residues. The V end lost 8 bases, the J end lost 3 bases, and 12 bases lay between the germline ends. Germline CDR1 is MNHEY and CDR2 is SVGAGI. The source of this sequence is a woman in her forties or fifties who had recovered from COVID-19. The rearrangement uses TRBV6-5 and TRBJ2-3; D remains ambiguous. Sequenced sample: peripheral blood. CDR3 amino acids: CASPEELTDTQYF. In DNA form, the CDR3 reads TGTGCCAGCCCCGAGGAGCTTACAGATACGCAGTATTTT.